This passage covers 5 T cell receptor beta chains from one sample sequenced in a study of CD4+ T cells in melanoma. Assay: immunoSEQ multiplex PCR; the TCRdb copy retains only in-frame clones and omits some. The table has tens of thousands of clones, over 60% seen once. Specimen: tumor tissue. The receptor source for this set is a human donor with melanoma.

CDR3 protein: CASSRPWGLGEQYF. Here the CDR3 DNA reads TGTGCCAGCAGCCGCCCTTGGGGACTAGGGGAGCAGTACTTC. This chain connects TRBV11-2 to TRBJ2-7; 8 nucleotides align to TRBD2. From germline, CDR1 is SGHAT and CDR2 FQNNGV. The CDR3 is 14 amino acids. V shed 5 bases and J 7 bases; nucleotides not matched to a gene: 10.

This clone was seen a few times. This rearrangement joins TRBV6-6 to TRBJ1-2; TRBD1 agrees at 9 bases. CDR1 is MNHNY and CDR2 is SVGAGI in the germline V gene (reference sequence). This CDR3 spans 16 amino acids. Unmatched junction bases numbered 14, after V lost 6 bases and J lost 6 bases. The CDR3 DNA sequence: TGTGCCAGCAGCCTAACATTACAGGGGGCCGGCGATGGCTACACCTTC. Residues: CASSLTLQGAGDGYTF.

The CDR3 loop is CASSETSGGTDTQYF. Written as DNA, the CDR3 is TGCGCCAGCAGTGAGACTAGCGGGGGCACAGATACGCAGTATTTT. The rearrangement uses TRBV10-2 and TRBJ2-3; TRBD2 agrees at 10 bases. V dropped 2 bases and J dropped 1; count of bases not matched to a gene: 0. Per the germline V gene, CDR1 is WSHSY and CDR2 is SAAADI. This CDR3 is built from 15 residues.

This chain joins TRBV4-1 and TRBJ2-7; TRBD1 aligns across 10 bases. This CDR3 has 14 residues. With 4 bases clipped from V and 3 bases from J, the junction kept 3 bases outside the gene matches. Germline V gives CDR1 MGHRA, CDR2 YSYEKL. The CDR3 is CASSRDRGVYEQYF. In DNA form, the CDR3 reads TGCGCCAGCAGCCGGGACAGGGGAGTCTACGAGCAGTACTTC.

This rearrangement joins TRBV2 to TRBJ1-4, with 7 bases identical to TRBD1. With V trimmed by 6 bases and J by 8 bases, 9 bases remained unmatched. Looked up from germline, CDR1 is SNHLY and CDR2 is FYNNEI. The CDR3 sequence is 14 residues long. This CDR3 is CASRRGRGEEKLFF. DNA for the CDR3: TGTGCCAGCAGGAGGGGGCGCGGGGAGGAAAAACTGTTTTTT.